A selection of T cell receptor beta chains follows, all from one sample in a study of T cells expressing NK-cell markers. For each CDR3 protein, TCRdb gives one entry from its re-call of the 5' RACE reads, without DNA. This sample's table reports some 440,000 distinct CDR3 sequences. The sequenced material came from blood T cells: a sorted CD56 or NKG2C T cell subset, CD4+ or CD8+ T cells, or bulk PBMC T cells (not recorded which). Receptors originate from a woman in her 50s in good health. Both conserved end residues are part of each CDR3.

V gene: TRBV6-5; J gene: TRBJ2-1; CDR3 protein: CATGGYNEQFF
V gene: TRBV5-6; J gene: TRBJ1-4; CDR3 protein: CASSNDRGEKLFF
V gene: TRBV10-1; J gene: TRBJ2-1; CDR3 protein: CATSRGGLAQFF
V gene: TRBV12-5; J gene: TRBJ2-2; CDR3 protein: CASAKTLAGGVGELFF
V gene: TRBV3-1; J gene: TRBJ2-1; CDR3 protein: CASSQEDRVSYNEQFF
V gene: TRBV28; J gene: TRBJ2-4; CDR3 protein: CASQMGQQKNIQYF
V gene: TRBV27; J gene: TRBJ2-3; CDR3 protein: CASSIITGGPTQYF
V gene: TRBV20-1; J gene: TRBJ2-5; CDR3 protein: CSARYVGPGETQYF
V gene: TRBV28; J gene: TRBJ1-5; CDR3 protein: CASSLEGGRGNQPQHF
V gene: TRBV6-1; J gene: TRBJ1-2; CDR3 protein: CASSESGAVRRGYTF
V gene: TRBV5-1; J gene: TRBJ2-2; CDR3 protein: CASSPPTGQGTGELFF
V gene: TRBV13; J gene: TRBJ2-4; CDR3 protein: CASSLTGDRINIQYF
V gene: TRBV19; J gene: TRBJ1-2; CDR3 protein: CASSNRRGADGYTF
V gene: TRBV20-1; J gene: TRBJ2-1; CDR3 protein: CSASSGRRVDEQFF
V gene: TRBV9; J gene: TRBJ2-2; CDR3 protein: CASSVDLPATSGNTGELFF
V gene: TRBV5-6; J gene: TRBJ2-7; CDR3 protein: CASSWDRSSYEQYF
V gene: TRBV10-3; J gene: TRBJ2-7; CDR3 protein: CAISESAPVGEQYF
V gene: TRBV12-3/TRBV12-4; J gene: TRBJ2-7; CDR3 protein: CASSLGKFYEQYF
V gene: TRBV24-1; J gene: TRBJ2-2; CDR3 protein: CATSDNRRGGELFF
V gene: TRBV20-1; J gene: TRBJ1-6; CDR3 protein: CSARARQGSNSPLHF
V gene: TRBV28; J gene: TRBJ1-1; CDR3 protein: CASTPFTRGLNTEAFF
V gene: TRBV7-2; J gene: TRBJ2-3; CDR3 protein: CASSPRIAGSTDTQYF
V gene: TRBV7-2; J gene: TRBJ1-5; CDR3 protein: CASSLYRGGNQPQHF
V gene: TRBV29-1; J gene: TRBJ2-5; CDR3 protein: CSVEYSFGTQYF
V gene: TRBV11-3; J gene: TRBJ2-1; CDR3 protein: CASSGRLAGVFEQFF
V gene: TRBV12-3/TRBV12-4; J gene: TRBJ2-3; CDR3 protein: CASNRDRRTDTQYF
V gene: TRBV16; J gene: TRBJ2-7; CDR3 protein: CASSQWRVGASYEQYF
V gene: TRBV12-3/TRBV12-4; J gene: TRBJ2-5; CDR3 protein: CASSLWTSGRRVGKTQYF
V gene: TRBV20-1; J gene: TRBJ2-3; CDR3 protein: CSASLSTSGFTDTQYF
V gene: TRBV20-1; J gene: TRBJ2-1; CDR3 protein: CSARDRGQGYSGRNEQFF
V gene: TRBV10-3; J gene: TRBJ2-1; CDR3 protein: CAISEQGGSSRWYNEQFF
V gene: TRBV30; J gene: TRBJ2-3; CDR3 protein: CAWSPGDTQYF
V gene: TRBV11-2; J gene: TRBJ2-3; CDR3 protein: CASSFLLADTQYF
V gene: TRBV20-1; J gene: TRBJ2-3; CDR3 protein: CSARTTGLADSTDTQYF
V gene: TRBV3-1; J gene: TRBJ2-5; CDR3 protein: CASSQRTDRETQYF
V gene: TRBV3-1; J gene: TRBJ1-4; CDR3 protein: CASSALGRDEKLFF
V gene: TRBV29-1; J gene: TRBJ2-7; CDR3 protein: CSYQGLAGRNEQYF
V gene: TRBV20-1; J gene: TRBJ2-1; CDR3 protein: CSARDRGRGSYNEQFF
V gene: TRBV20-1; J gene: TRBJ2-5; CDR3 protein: CSARGEGGATQYF
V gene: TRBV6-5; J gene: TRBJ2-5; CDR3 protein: CASRPPLEQTQYF